The rows below give T cell receptor beta chains drawn from one sample of a study of T cell repertoires in cytomegalovirus infection. TCRdb recomputed calls from the reads with MiXCR, one row per CDR3 protein. The table has about 35,000 distinct CDR3 sequences, just over 50% seen once. No antigen has been identified for these receptors. The sequenced sample was CD8+ T cells from cultured PBMCs, obtained from culture after CMV antigen stimulation. The receptors shown here come from a human donor in good health (CMV status not recorded). Some clones in this sample may be carry-over from other donors' samples. CDR3s include the opening cysteine and the closing phenylalanine or tryptophan. A D gene is named only where the DNA matches it firmly.

v_gene,j_gene,len,d_gene,CDR3aa
TRBV7-2,TRBJ2-3,19,TRBD2,CASSFPGTSGYELTDTQYF
TRBV7-9,TRBJ2-5,13,TRBD1,CASYGGRGETQYF
TRBV7-6,TRBJ2-3,14,-,CASSYEGGTDTQYF
TRBV19,TRBJ1-5,15,-,CASSWGLNSNQPQHF
TRBV27,TRBJ2-1,15,TRBD2,CASSQTSGVTNEQFF
TRBV7-8,TRBJ1-4,18,TRBD1,CASTHPGAGGVRDEKLFF
TRBV19,TRBJ1-5,14,-,CASSIYGRNQPQHF
TRBV27,TRBJ1-5,17,-,CASSLFSGGGSNQPQHF
TRBV7-9,TRBJ2-3,17,TRBD2,CASSLGPSGAYTDTQYF
TRBV7-8,TRBJ2-3,18,-,CASSLVRGPGGGQDTQYF
TRBV7-6,TRBJ2-3,14,-,CASSLAALKDTQYF
TRBV11-2,TRBJ1-5,15,-,CASSLGRGNHQPQHF
TRBV5-1,TRBJ2-5,13,-,CASSLNRDETQYF
TRBV28,TRBJ1-2,13,-,CASSLSGNYGYTF
TRBV20-1,TRBJ1-3,18,TRBD1,CSARSSGQKYDAGNTIYF
TRBV5-1,TRBJ2-7,15,-,CASSLERVVSYEQYF
TRBV7-3,TRBJ1-1,16,-,CASSLTIRIMNTEAFF
TRBV7-2,TRBJ2-7,16,-,CASSSGKDTASYEQYF
TRBV27,TRBJ2-1,15,TRBD2,CASSSGTSLYNEQFF
TRBV7-8,TRBJ2-3,15,-,CASSLGARVEDTQYF
TRBV6-5,TRBJ1-1,13,-,CASSYSARTEAFF
TRBV15,TRBJ2-3,16,TRBD2,CATSSKGLLVVDTQYF
TRBV7-3,TRBJ1-6,17,-,CASTHPTASSYNSPLHF
TRBV7-9,TRBJ2-1,17,-,CASSFPAGVRLYNEQFF
TRBV9,TRBJ2-1,17,TRBD1,CASSVANAEQGRNEQFF
TRBV4-1,TRBJ2-1,16,TRBD2,CASSHLTSGENNEQFF
TRBV4-2,TRBJ2-3,17,TRBD2,CASSQTSGGPPTDTQYF
TRBV7-3,TRBJ2-3,16,TRBD2,CASSLKASGGTDTQYF
TRBV5-1,TRBJ2-1,15,TRBD1,CASSPDRGRGNEQFF
TRBV12-3/TRBV12-4,TRBJ2-3,14,-,CASSLRPRGDTQYF
TRBV28,TRBJ1-2,13,-,CASSLSGYDGYTF
TRBV7-3,TRBJ2-2,14,-,CASSSAEGRGELFF
TRBV7-8,TRBJ2-2,18,TRBD2,CASSPIASGTAITGELFF
TRBV7-9,TRBJ2-2,16,-,CASSLVGGLNTGELFF
TRBV28,TRBJ1-2,17,-,CASPAGRTPGANYGYTF
TRBV7-9,TRBJ2-7,15,-,CAGSSRDVGFYGQYF
TRBV6-5,TRBJ2-7,16,-,CASSYSRSAGTYEQYF
TRBV20-1,TRBJ1-4,13,-,CSARIPGGEKLFF
TRBV7-9,TRBJ2-5,12,-,CASSLGTGAQYF
TRBV12-3/TRBV12-4,TRBJ2-1,17,TRBD2,CASRTGTSGGGYNEQFF
TRBV7-2,TRBJ2-4,16,TRBD2,CASSLAGGPIQNIQYF
TRBV7-2,TRBJ2-7,15,-,CASSSAGLSSYEQYF
TRBV15,TRBJ1-3,15,-,CATSREGIGDNTIYF
TRBV19,TRBJ1-1,14,TRBD1,CASWSRGMNTEAFF
TRBV11-3,TRBJ1-1,14,-,CASSLGGGVAEAFF
TRBV7-6,TRBJ1-2,14,-,CASSLGWGSYGYTF
TRBV27,TRBJ1-2,14,TRBD1,CASRAGTGGHGYTF
TRBV7-8,TRBJ2-4,16,-,CASSATGEGTKNIQYF
TRBV5-1,TRBJ1-2,12,-,CASSLTGNGYTF
TRBV7-4,TRBJ1-1,13,-,CASMPGGNTEAFF
TRBV7-9,TRBJ1-5,16,TRBD1,CASSLGRTGRVGPQHF